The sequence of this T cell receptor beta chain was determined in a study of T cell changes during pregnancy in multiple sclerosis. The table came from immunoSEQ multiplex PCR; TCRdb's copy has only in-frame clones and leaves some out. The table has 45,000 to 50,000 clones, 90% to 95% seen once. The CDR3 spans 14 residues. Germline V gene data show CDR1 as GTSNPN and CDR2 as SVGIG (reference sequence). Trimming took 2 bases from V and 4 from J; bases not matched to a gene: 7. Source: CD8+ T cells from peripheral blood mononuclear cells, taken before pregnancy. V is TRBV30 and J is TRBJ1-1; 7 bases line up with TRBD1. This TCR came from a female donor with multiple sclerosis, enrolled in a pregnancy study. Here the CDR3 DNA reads TGTGCCTGGAGTAAGACAGGGAGAGGCACTGAAGCTTTCTTT. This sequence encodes CAWSKTGRGTEAFF.